The 8 T cell receptor beta chains in this list originate from one sample, sequenced in a study of T cell clonality in common variable immunodeficiency (dated by TCRdb to the mid-2010s). Library preparation was by the immunoSEQ multiplex PCR assay. TCRdb re-hosts the immuneACCESS table, in-frame sequences only. Its copies lack some clones; in the studies checked, an unresolved V gene accounts for under half of them, and the cause for the rest is not known. Here the sample lists tens of thousands of clones, none seen once only. The ten largest clones capture roughly 5.9% of the sample. Material: peripheral blood mononuclear cells. These receptors all come from a person aged 18-70 years in good health.

For this clone: The read stops 3 residues short of the end of the CDR3; the missing end is completed from the germline J gene. The V gene is TRBV19, the J gene TRBJ2-7; the D is unclear. CDR3 size: 13 residues. Germline CDR1 is LNHDA and CDR2 is SQIVND (reference sequence). V lost 3 bases and J 0 bases, leaving 6 bases between the germline ends. CDR3 bases read: TGTGCCAGTAGTATCCAGATCTCCTACGAG. Residues: CASSIQISYE. The complete CDR3 reads CASSIQISYEQYF.

This clone was counted only a few times. CDR3 bases read: TGTGCCAGCAGCCCGGGGGGGTTC. Translation: CASSPGGF. The complete CDR3 sequence is CASSPGGFYTF. The rearrangement uses TRBV7-9 and TRBJ1-2; D is perhaps TRBD1 (5 bases). The read falls 3 residues short of the CDR3 end, and the missing part is taken from the germline J gene. In germline, CDR1 is SEHNR, CDR2 FQNEAQ (reference sequence). This CDR3 contains 11 residues.

There are many counts of this clone. The CDR3 end falls 3 residues outside the read, so it is completed with the germline J gene. The chain has TRBV5-1 and TRBJ2-7, with TRBD1 identical over 8 bases. This CDR3 region has 14 residues. CDR1 is SGHRS, CDR2 YFSETQ, per germline. Trimming cost V 4 bases and J 6 bases; bases outside gene matches: 9. CDR3 DNA (partial): TGCGCCAGCAGCAGGACAGGGTCAGGGAGCGAG. Its protein is CASSRTGSGSE. The full-length CDR3 reads as CASSRTGSGSEQYF. The full variable domain, with the rest looked up from reference TRBV5-1 and TRBJ2-7, is KAGVTQTPRYLIKTRGQQVTLSCSPISGHRSVSWYQQTPGQGLQFLFEYFSETQRNKGNFPGRFSGRQFSNSRSEMNVSTLELGDSALYLCASSRTGSGSEQYFGPGTRLTVT.

This clone appeared many times. With the read ending 3 residues before the CDR3 end, the germline J gene is used to fill in that end. The chain uses TRBV10-3 and TRBJ1-2; D is unclear. The germline gives CDR1 ENHRY, CDR2 SYGVKD. V gave up 2 bases and J gave up 4 bases, with 5 bases separating them. The CDR3 sequence is 12 residues long. Partial CDR3 DNA: TGTGCCATCAGTGAGGGGCTCTATGGC. It encodes CAISEGLYG. The entire CDR3 protein reads CAISEGLYGYTF.

This clone has a count of ten or more. The junction departs from the called germline gene at one end, perhaps through a read error. The read terminates 3 residues ahead of where the CDR3 ends, so the germline J gene completes it. The rearrangement links TRBV4-2 to TRBJ2-4; maybe TRBD1 (5 bases). CDR3 length equals 16 residues. Germline loops: CDR1 LGHNA, CDR2 YNFKEQ. The covered CDR3 bases are TGCGCCAGCAGCCAACGGTATCAGGGAGCCAAAAACATT. Translation gives CASSQRYQGAKNI. The whole CDR3 sequence reads CASSQRYQGAKNIQYF.

This clone was seen many times. The CDR3 end lies 3 residues beyond the end of the read and is filled in from the germline J gene. The chain is built from TRBV20-1 and TRBJ1-1; TRBD1 is a possible D gene (6 bases). The CDR3 is made up of 11 amino acids. Germline V gene sequence: CDR1 DFQATT, CDR2 SNEGSKA (reference sequence). Incomplete CDR3 DNA: TGCAGGGCTTCACAGGGCACTGAA. Its translation is CRASQGTE. From start to end, the CDR3 is CRASQGTEAFF.

This clone was detected many times. The missing CDR3 end, 3 residues past where the read stops, is filled in from the germline J gene. The chain employs TRBV5-4 and TRBJ2-3, with TRBD1 identical over 7 bases. After removal of 1 base from V and 4 bases from J, the junction contained 9 bases not matched to a gene. Germline CDR1 reads SGHNT; CDR2 reads YYREEE (reference sequence). The CDR3 extends over 16 amino acids. CDR3 amino acids: CASSLSGQGVSDTQYF. The DNA read from the CDR3 is TGTGCCAGCAGCTTGTCGGGGCAGGGGGTATCAGATACG.

The table lists this clone with many counts. Read sequence stops 3 residues before the CDR3 end, and the germline J gene provides the missing end. The rearrangement joins TRBV18 to TRBJ2-5, with TRBD2 matching 8 bases. The CDR3 spans 13 residues. V lost 9 bases to trimming and J lost 6 bases; unmatched junction nucleotides: 9. Germline CDR1 is KGHSH and CDR2 is LQKENI. The sequenced CDR3 bases are TGTGCCAGAACCGGGACTAGTTTCCAGACC. Its translation is CARTGTSFQT. The complete CDR3 reads CARTGTSFQTQYF.